This TCR beta chain was documented in a study of blood T cells in healthy people across ages. Total RNA extracted from each sample amounted to at least 6 micrograms. Study-level results: Versus aged donors, long-lived donors had higher diversity and more naive CD4+ cells.

A second PCR of roughly 7 to 11 cycles used a sample-barcoded 5' primer and a J-beta primer mix. Individual samples furnished no less than 3 million CDR3-containing paired-end reads apiece. Via MiXCR, TCRdb re-called the 5' RACE reads, giving one row per CDR3 protein. The profile covers 790,000 or so distinct CDR3 sequences, with just over 55% appearing a single time and 20% to 30% taken by the ten largest. This CDR3 has 11 amino acids. Germline V CDR1 and CDR2: DFQATT, SNEGSKA (reference sequence). Trimming shortened V by 2 bases and J by 8 bases, and 6 bases separated the two germline ends. Comment on this clonotype: The antigen remains unidentified.

The sequenced sample consisted of blood. The sequence was collected from a man aged 35-49 years in good health. The J gene is TRBJ1-4, the V gene TRBV20-1; no clear D gene. The CDR3 coding sequence is TGCAGTGCTAGAAGCGGGGAAAAACTGTTTTTT. Its translation is CSARSGEKLFF.